This T cell receptor beta chain appears in the sequencing data of a study of PD-1 blockade in classical Hodgkin lymphoma. Study as a whole: Intravenous infusions of nivolumab 3 mg/kg reached patients every 2 weeks. Study-wide points: It was reported that newly diagnosed patients had less baseline TCR diversity than healthy donors. Newly diagnosed and completely responding patients shared comparable baseline diversity. Anyone who began nivolumab under 1 year after ASCT was excluded.

In every patient, relapse followed autologous stem cell transplantation, while exposure to brentuximab vedotin differed. Libraries were prepared by immunoSEQ multiplex PCR; TCRdb keeps only in-frame clonotypes and omits some of them. This repertoire shows some 18,000 clones, roughly three quarters found once; its top ten account for over 15%. To note about this clone: Its target is unknown.

Germline CDR1 is SGHDT and CDR2 is YYEEEE. V was clipped by 2 bases and J by 4 bases; unmatched bases: 3. The CDR3 contains 15 residues. The sequence derives from a human donor with classical Hodgkin lymphoma. The chain uses TRBV5-6 and TRBJ1-2; 12 bases fit TRBD1. The sequenced sample was peripheral blood mononuclear cells (PBMCs), obtained before the second cycle of nivolumab. The CDR3: CASSLMGQGAYGYTF. The CDR3 DNA follows: TGTGCCAGCAGCTTAATGGGACAGGGGGCCTATGGCTACACCTTC.